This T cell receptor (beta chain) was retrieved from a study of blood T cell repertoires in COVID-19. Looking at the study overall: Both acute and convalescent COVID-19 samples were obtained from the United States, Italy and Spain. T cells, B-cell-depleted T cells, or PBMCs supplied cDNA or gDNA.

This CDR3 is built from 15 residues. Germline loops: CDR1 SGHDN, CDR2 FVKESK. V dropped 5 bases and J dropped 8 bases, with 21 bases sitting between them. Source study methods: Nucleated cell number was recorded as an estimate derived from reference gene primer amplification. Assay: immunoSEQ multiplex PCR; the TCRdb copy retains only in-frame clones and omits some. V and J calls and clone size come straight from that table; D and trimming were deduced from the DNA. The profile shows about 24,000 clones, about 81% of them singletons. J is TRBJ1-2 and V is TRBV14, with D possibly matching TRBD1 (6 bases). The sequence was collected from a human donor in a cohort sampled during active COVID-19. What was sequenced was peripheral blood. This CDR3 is CASSFNHRGARGYTF. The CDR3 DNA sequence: TGTGCCAGCAGCTTCAACCATCGGGGGGCAAGGGGCTACACCTTC. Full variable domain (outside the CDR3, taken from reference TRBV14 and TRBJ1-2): EAGVTQFPSHSVIEKGQTVTLRCDPISGHDNLYWYRRVMGKEIKFLLHFVKESKQDESGMPNNRFLAERTGGTYSTLKVQPAELEDSGVYFCASSFNHRGARGYTFGSGTRLTVV.